Each of the 15 T cell receptor beta chains below was sequenced from the same sample in a study of siplizumab effects on memory and regulatory T cells. The table came from immunoSEQ multiplex PCR; TCRdb's copy has only in-frame clones and leaves some out. The sample lists about 27,000 clones, approximately 80% seen once, with around 25% in the top ten. Sequences were obtained from memory CD4+ T cells sorted from blood. These receptors were collected from a human donor in good health.

This clone was observed once. The chain uses TRBV27 and TRBJ1-5; no firm D call. This CDR3 spans 13 amino acids. Trimming stripped 0 bases from V and 2 bases from J, with 2 bases between. CDR1 and CDR2 from the germline V gene are MNHEY and SMNVEV (reference sequence). The DNA of the CDR3 is TGTGCCAGCAGTTTATCCGGCAATCAGCCCCAGCATTTT. Translation: CASSLSGNQPQHF.

The rearrangement uses TRBV18 and TRBJ1-3, with TRBD1 matching 8 bases. This CDR3 is built from 15 residues. CDR1 and CDR2 from the germline V gene are KGHSH and LQKENI. Losses at the gene ends were 3 bases for V and 0 bases for J; bases not matched to a gene: 1. The CDR3 reads CASSPTGDSGNTIYF. CDR3 nucleotides: TGTGCCAGCTCACCGACAGGGGACTCTGGAAACACCATATATTTT.

The J gene is TRBJ1-1, the V gene TRBV5-4; a weak D match, TRBD1 (5 bases). The CDR3 extends over 14 amino acids. Germline CDR1 SGHNT, CDR2 YYREEE (reference sequence). Trimming pared 3 bases from V and 4 bases from J, leaving 13 bases between. The CDR3 is CASSSSGGTTEAFF. CDR3 coding DNA: TGTGCCAGCAGCTCCTCCGGGGGGACCACTGAAGCTTTCTTT.

The genes are TRBV7-9 and TRBJ2-7, with 7 nucleotides matching TRBD1. The germline gives CDR1 SEHNR, CDR2 FQNEAQ (reference sequence). With V trimmed by 6 bases and J by 2 bases, 7 bases remained unmatched. The CDR3 runs to 14 residues. DNA for the CDR3: TGTGCCAGCAGTTCGCAGGGGGTTACCTACGAGCAGTACTTC. It specifies CASSSQGVTYEQYF. Supplemented by reference TRBV7-9 and TRBJ2-7, the full variable domain reads DTGVSQNPRHKITKRGQNVTFRCDPISEHNRLYWYRQTLGQGPEFLTYFQNEAQLEKSRLLSDRFSAERPKGSFSTLEIQRTEQGDSAMYLCASSSQGVTYEQYFGPGTRLTVT.

The rearrangement links TRBV10-3 to TRBJ1-2; TRBD1 matches at 8 bases. The length of the CDR3 is 16 residues. Germline CDR1 reads ENHRY; CDR2 reads SYGVKD. V shed 2 bases, J shed 4 bases, and the junction held 9 bases outside the gene matches. The CDR3 coding sequence is TGTGCCATCAGTGAGGAACGGGGGGACAGGTTCTATGGCTACACCTTC. Translated: CAISEERGDRFYGYTF.

The chain joins TRBV5-5 to TRBJ2-1; D call uncertain. The CDR3 spans 13 residues. Looked up from germline, CDR1 is SGHKS and CDR2 is YYEKEE (reference sequence). The V gene lost 0 bases and the J gene lost 4 bases, with 5 bases spanning the gap. CDR3 DNA: TGTGCCAGCAGCTTGGACACGTACAATGAGCAGTTCTTC. Translated, it gives CASSLDTYNEQFF.

The sample holds a few counts of this clone. This rearrangement joins TRBV11-3 to TRBJ1-2; TRBD1 matches 8 bases. V lost 7 bases to trimming and J lost 4 bases; unmatched junction nucleotides: 5. In germline, CDR1 is SGHNT, CDR2 YENEEA. The CDR3 extends over 13 amino acids. CDR3 in amino acids: CASTDRDGYGYTF. CDR3 nucleotide sequence: TGTGCCAGCACGGACAGGGATGGCTATGGCTACACCTTC. Filled out from reference TRBV11-3 and TRBJ1-2, the complete variable domain reads EAGVVQSPRYKIIEKKQPVAFWCNPISGHNTLYWYLQNLGQGPELLIRYENEEAVDDSQLPKDRFSAERLKGVDSTLKIQPAELGDSAVYLCASTDRDGYGYTFGSGTRLTVV.

This clone was seen a single time. The DNA of the CDR3 is TGCAGCGCTGACTTCACTGAAGCTTTCTTT. Its translation: CSADFTEAFF. The chain links TRBV29-1 to TRBJ1-1; D ambiguous. This CDR3 is 10 amino acids long. Trimming removed 7 bases from V and 4 bases from J, with 7 bases in between. Looked up from germline, CDR1 is SQVTM and CDR2 is ANQGSEA.

The chain recombines TRBV19 with TRBJ2-2; 7 positions match TRBD1. Per the germline V gene, CDR1 is LNHDA and CDR2 is SQIVND (reference sequence). There are 14 residues in the CDR3. V trimming: 6 bases; J trimming: 0 bases; junction bases outside the gene matches: 1. For the CDR3, the DNA is TGTGCCAGTAGGGGGACAGCGAACACCGGGGAGCTGTTTTTT. It encodes CASRGTANTGELFF.

CDR3 loop: CASSPRRDSNQPQHF. The CDR3 DNA is TGTGCCAGCTCACCACGACGGGATAGCAATCAGCCCCAGCATTTT. The V gene is TRBV18, the J gene TRBJ1-5, with D uncertain. V lost 1 base to trimming and J lost 0 bases, with 7 bases between them. Per the germline V gene, CDR1 is KGHSH and CDR2 is LQKENI. The CDR3 length is 15 residues.

This chain links TRBV28 with TRBJ1-2; 8 bases map to TRBD1. The germline gives CDR1 MDHEN, CDR2 SYDVKM. The CDR3 is made up of 14 amino acids. The V segment lost 5 bases and the J segment 8 bases; nucleotides outside the gene matches: 10. Here the CDR3 reads CASSEQGAGYGYTF. As DNA, the CDR3 is TGTGCCAGCAGTGAGCAGGGGGCAGGCTACGGCTACACCTTC.

This clone has more than one count but fewer than ten. V is TRBV15 and J is TRBJ1-4, with D possibly being TRBD1 (6 bases). V gave up 0 bases and J gave up 7 bases, with 12 bases separating them. Germline V CDR1 and CDR2: LNHNV, YYDKDF (reference sequence). This CDR3 is 15 amino acids long. The CDR3 here is CATSREGGVGEKLFF. The CDR3 region has the DNA TGTGCCACCAGCAGAGAAGGGGGTGTGGGTGAAAAACTGTTTTTT.

J is TRBJ1-5 and V is TRBV29-1, with 7 bases aligning to TRBD1. This CDR3 region has 13 residues. The germline gives CDR1 SQVTM, CDR2 ANQGSEA. V lost 5 bases, J lost 7 bases, and 8 bases stayed unmatched. Written as DNA, the CDR3 is TGCAGCGTTCATGGAGGGGGCGGGCAGCCCCAGCATTTT. Its protein is CSVHGGGGQPQHF.

Regarding this clone: This same CDR3 is encoded by further DNA sequences in the sample. J is TRBJ2-7 and V is TRBV29-1; possible D gene TRBD2, 6 bases. The CDR3 is 12 amino acids. V lost 4 bases and J 2 bases, leaving 9 bases between the germline ends. Germline lookup yields CDR1 SQVTM and CDR2 ANQGSEA. CDR3 amino acids: CSVGSGAYEQYF. For the CDR3, the DNA is TGCAGCGTTGGATCGGGGGCCTACGAGCAGTACTTC.

The V call is TRBV14, the J call TRBJ2-5; possibly TRBD2 for D (6 bases). Trimming took off 3 bases at V and 1 base at J, with 12 bases between the two ends. CDR3 length equals 15 residues. Germline-derived CDR1 and CDR2 are SGHDN and FVKESK. This CDR3 is CASSHRDGSQETQYF. CDR3 DNA sequence: TGTGCCAGCAGCCACCGGGACGGGAGCCAAGAGACCCAGTACTTC.